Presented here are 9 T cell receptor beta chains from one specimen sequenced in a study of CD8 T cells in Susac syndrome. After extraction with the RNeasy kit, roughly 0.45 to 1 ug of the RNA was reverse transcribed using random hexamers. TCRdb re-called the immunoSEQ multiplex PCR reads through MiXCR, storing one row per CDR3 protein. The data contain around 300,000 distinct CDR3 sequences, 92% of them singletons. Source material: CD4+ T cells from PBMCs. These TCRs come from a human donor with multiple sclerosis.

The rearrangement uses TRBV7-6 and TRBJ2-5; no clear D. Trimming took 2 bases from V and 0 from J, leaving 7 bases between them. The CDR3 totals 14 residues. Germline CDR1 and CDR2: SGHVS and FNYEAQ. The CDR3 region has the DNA TGTGCCAGCAGCTTATTCCCGTACCAAGAGACCCAGTACTTC. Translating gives CASSLFPYQETQYF. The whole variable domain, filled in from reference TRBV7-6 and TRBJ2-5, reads GAGVSQSPRYKVTKRGQDVALRCDPISGHVSLYWYRQALGQGPEFLTYFNYEAQQDKSGLPNDRFSAERPEGSISTLTIQRTEQRDSAMYRCASSLFPYQETQYFGPGTRLLVL.

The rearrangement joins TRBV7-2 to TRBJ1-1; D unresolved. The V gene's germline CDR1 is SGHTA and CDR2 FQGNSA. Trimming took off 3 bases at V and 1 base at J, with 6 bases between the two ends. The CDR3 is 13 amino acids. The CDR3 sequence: CASSFVGNTEAFF. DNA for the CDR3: TGTGCCAGCAGCTTCGTGGGGAACACTGAAGCTTTCTTT.

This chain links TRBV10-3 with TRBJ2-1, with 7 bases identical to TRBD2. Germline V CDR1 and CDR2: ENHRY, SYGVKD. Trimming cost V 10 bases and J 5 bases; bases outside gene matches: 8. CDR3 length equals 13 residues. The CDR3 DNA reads TGTGCCACCTCCAGCGGGACCCACAATGAGCAGTTCTTC. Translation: CATSSGTHNEQFF.

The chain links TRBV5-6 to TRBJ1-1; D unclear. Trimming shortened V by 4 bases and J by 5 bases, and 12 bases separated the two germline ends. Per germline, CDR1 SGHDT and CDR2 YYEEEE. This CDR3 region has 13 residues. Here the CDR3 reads CASSVGGGTEAFF. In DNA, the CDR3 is TGTGCCAGCAGCGTAGGAGGAGGAACTGAAGCTTTCTTT.

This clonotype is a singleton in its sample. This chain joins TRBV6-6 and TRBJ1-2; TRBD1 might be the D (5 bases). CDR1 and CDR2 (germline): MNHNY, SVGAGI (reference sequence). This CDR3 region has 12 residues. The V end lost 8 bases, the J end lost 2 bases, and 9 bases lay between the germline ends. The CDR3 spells CASRGGNYGYTF. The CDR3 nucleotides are TGTGCCAGCCGGGGGGGAAACTATGGCTACACCTTC.

CDR3 amino acids: CASSLYRGGLYGYTF. The CDR3 nucleotides are TGTGCCAGCAGTTTATACAGGGGCGGATTGTATGGCTACACCTTC. The chain has TRBV6-5 and TRBJ1-2, with TRBD1 matching over 7 bases. Germline V lookup: CDR1 MNHEY, CDR2 SVGAGI. Trimming cost V 4 bases and J 5 bases; bases outside gene matches: 10. The CDR3 extends over 15 amino acids.

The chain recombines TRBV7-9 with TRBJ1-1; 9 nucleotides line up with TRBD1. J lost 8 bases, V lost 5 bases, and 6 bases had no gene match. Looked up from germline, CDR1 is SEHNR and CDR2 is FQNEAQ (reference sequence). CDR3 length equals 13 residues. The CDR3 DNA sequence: TGTGCCAGCAGCCGAATTGGACAGGGGGAAGCTTTCTTT. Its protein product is CASSRIGQGEAFF.

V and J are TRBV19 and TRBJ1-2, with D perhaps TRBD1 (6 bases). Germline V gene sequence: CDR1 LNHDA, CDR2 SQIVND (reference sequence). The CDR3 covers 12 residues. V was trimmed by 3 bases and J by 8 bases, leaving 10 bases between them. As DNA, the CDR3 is TGTGCCAGTAGTATCTCGGGGGCGGGCTACACCTTC. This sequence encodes CASSISGAGYTF.

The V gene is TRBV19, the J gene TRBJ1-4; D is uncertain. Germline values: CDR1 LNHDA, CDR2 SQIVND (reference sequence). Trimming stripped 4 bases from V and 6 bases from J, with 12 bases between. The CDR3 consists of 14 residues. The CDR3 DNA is TGTGCCAGTAGTACCGTTTCTCTCGATGAAAAACTGTTTTTT. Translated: CASSTVSLDEKLFF.